The 30 T cell receptor beta chains below all came from one sample that was sequenced in a study of OX40 agonist ivuxolimab in advanced cancers. Library method: the immunoSEQ multiplex PCR assay. TCRdb carries this immuneACCESS record with in-frame sequences only. Its versions omit some clonotypes, under half of them owing to an unresolved V gene in the studies checked, with the rest unexplained. The sample table shows about 20,000 clones, and more than 65% are seen once. The biggest ten clones account for approximately 47% of the sample. Sequences were derived from CD4+ or CD8+ T cells sorted from blood, sampled in a trial of the OX40 agonist ivuxolimab. The receptors stem from an adult with an advanced solid tumor such as melanoma, head and neck, liver or kidney cancer.

V gene TRBV5-1 combines with J gene TRBJ2-5, with 8 positions matching TRBD2. This CDR3 has 17 residues. V trimming: 4 bases; J trimming: 2 bases; junction bases outside the gene matches: 13. Germline-derived CDR1 and CDR2 are SGHRS and YFSETQ. DNA for the CDR3: TGCGCCAGCAGCGGCTTAGCGGGGTATGGGGCTCAAGAGACCCAGTACTTC. Residues: CASSGLAGYGAQETQYF.

The CDR3 region is CASSQADRASISYEQYF. The CDR3 bases are TGCGCCAGCAGCCAAGCTGACAGGGCTAGTATCTCCTACGAGCAGTACTTC. This chain joins TRBV4-3 and TRBJ2-7, with TRBD1 matching 7 bases. CDR1 is LGHNA and CDR2 is YSLEER in the germline V gene. The CDR3 contains 17 residues. V trimming: 1 base; J trimming: 0 bases; junction bases outside the gene matches: 9.

The chain recombines TRBV28 with TRBJ1-3, with 7 bases identical to TRBD1. This CDR3 is 19 amino acids long. Germline loops: CDR1 MDHEN, CDR2 SYDVKM. With V trimmed by 6 bases and J by 0 bases, 17 bases remained unmatched. CDR3 DNA: TGTGCCAGCAGCGCGACAGGGCGCATTCAAGAAATCTCTGGAAACACCATATATTTT. Protein product: CASSATGRIQEISGNTIYF.

This clone was recorded once. The CDR3 loop is CASSPTGMGTEAFF. The DNA for the CDR3 is TGTGCCAGCTCACCAACAGGGATGGGTACTGAAGCTTTCTTT. The chain carries TRBV18 and TRBJ1-1; possibly TRBD1 for D (6 bases). V lost 2 bases and J 5 bases, leaving 12 bases between the germline ends. This CDR3 contains 14 residues. CDR1 is KGHSH, CDR2 LQKENI, per germline.

CDR3 DNA: TGTGCCAGCAGCTTGTGGGACAGGGGGGCTGAAGCTTTCTTT. Translation: CASSLWDRGAEAFF. The chain has TRBV5-5 and TRBJ1-1, with TRBD1 matching over 11 bases. The CDR3 runs to 14 residues. V trimming: 1 base; J trimming: 6 bases; junction bases outside the gene matches: 2. CDR1 SGHKS and CDR2 YYEKEE come from the germline V gene (reference sequence).

The rearrangement links TRBV2 to TRBJ1-2; 9 nucleotides align to TRBD1. Germline V CDR1 and CDR2: SNHLY, FYNNEI. CDR3 length: 13 amino acids. J lost 6 bases, V lost 7 bases, and 6 bases had no gene match. CDR3: CASMGGQGHGYTF. The CDR3, as DNA: TGTGCCAGCATGGGGGGACAGGGTCATGGCTACACCTTC.

J is TRBJ1-1 and V is TRBV27; no definite D call. The germline gives CDR1 MNHEY, CDR2 SMNVEV (reference sequence). Trimming removed 5 bases from V and 5 bases from J, with 12 bases in between. This CDR3 has 13 residues. The CDR3 nucleotides read TGTGCCAGCAGTCAGTGGTCGCAGACTGAAGCTTTCTTT. This codes for CASSQWSQTEAFF.

The V call is TRBV6-5, the J call TRBJ2-7, with D possibly being TRBD1 (5 bases). V lost 2 bases and J lost 5, with 7 bases in between. This CDR3 contains 12 residues. CDR1 MNHEY and CDR2 SVGAGI come from the germline V gene. The CDR3 spells CASSYGAHEQYF. The DNA for the CDR3 is TGTGCCAGCAGTTACGGGGCGCACGAGCAGTACTTC.

A few counts support this clone. The V call is TRBV19, the J call TRBJ1-4; D unclear. The CDR3 spans 16 residues. V gave up 3 bases and J gave up 5 bases, with 16 bases separating them. CDR1 and CDR2 from the germline V gene are LNHDA and SQIVND (reference sequence). Here the CDR3 reads CASSILDYYQNEKLFF. CDR3 DNA sequence: TGTGCCAGTAGTATCCTCGACTACTATCAAAATGAAAAACTGTTTTTT. The full variable domain, its missing parts supplied by reference TRBV19 and TRBJ1-4, is DGGITQSPKYLFRKEGQNVTLSCEQNLNHDAMYWYRQDPGQGLRLIYYSQIVNDFQKGDIAEGYSVSREKKESFPLTVTSAQKNPTAFYLCASSILDYYQNEKLFFGSGTQLSVL.

This chain joins TRBV2 and TRBJ2-6; D remains ambiguous. CDR1 is SNHLY, CDR2 FYNNEI, per germline. The germline V and J ends were trimmed by 4 bases and 4 bases, with 14 bases remaining between them. The CDR3 is 16 amino acids. The CDR3 region has the DNA TGTGCCAGCAGTGCATCAAGGCTTTCCGGGGCCAACGTCCTGACTTTC. Encoded protein: CASSASRLSGANVLTF.

The rearrangement joins TRBV19 to TRBJ1-5; D call uncertain. The germline gives CDR1 LNHDA, CDR2 SQIVND (reference sequence). V was clipped by 6 bases and J by 2 bases, with 14 bases between them. This CDR3 region has 15 residues. The CDR3, as DNA: TGTGCCAGTAGCCCAAGTGGGCAAGGCAATCAGCCCCAGCATTTT. Encoded protein: CASSPSGQGNQPQHF.

The rearrangement joins TRBV9 to TRBJ1-1, with 8 bases aligning to TRBD1. This CDR3 is 16 amino acids long. Germline V lookup: CDR1 SGDLS, CDR2 YYNGEE. J was trimmed by 0 bases and V by 3 bases; bases with no gene match: 7. The CDR3 region is CASSAQGARMNTEAFF. In nucleotides, the CDR3 is TGTGCCAGCAGCGCGCAGGGGGCGAGGATGAACACTGAAGCTTTCTTT.

J is TRBJ1-1 and V is TRBV6-1, with 8 bases identical to TRBD1. The CDR3 runs 15 residues. Germline CDR1 and CDR2: MNHNS and SASEGT. J was trimmed by 1 base and V by 2 bases; bases with no gene match: 3. CDR3 nucleotide sequence: TGTGCCAGCAGTGAAAATGGACAGGGGAACACTGAAGCTTTCTTT. Protein product: CASSENGQGNTEAFF.

V gene TRBV9 combines with J gene TRBJ1-1; D unclear. From germline, CDR1 is SGDLS and CDR2 YYNGEE. The V gene lost 0 bases and the J gene lost 4 bases, with 16 bases spanning the gap. There are 16 residues in the CDR3. CDR3 protein: CASSVETGGYGTEAFF. The DNA of the CDR3 is TGTGCCAGCAGCGTAGAGACTGGAGGGTACGGCACTGAAGCTTTCTTT.

The rearrangement links TRBV30 to TRBJ1-2, with a tentative D call TRBD1 (5 bases). This CDR3 has 17 amino acids. V lost 1 base, J lost 3 bases, and 21 bases lay in between. Germline V gives CDR1 GTSNPN, CDR2 SVGIG (reference sequence). The CDR3 protein is CAWSDTKLGPGYYGYTF. The CDR3 DNA follows: TGTGCCTGGAGTGACACTAAATTGGGGCCTGGTTACTATGGCTACACCTTC.

The chain carries TRBV28 and TRBJ2-7, with D possibly matching TRBD2 (6 bases). V was pared by 4 bases and J by 3 bases, with 13 bases between. Germline V gene sequence: CDR1 MDHEN, CDR2 SYDVKM. The CDR3 loop spans 14 amino acids. CDR3 nucleotides: TGTGCCAGCAGTTCTACGGGACTGGTCTACGAGCAGTACTTC. Translating it yields CASSSTGLVYEQYF.

The rearrangement links TRBV7-9 to TRBJ2-7; D not certain. Trimming shortened V by 2 bases and J by 5 bases, and 16 bases separated the two germline ends. CDR1 and CDR2 from the germline V gene are SEHNR and FQNEAQ (reference sequence). The CDR3 contains 15 residues. CDR3 DNA: TGTGCCAGCAGCTTATGGTCCAGGAGTCCTGACGAGCAGTACTTC. It specifies CASSLWSRSPDEQYF.

The rearrangement joins TRBV11-2 to TRBJ2-1, with 12 bases lining up with TRBD2. The length of the CDR3 is 14 residues. CDR1 and CDR2 (germline): SGHAT, FQNNGV. V was clipped by 1 base and J by 10 bases; unmatched bases: 2. The CDR3 DNA reads as TGTGCCAGCAGCTTAGCTAGCGGGGGGGACGAGCAGTTCTTC. Its translation is CASSLASGGDEQFF.

The CDR3 is CASSQGQGTNNEQFF. CDR3 coding DNA: TGCGCCAGCAGCCAAGGACAGGGGACGAACAATGAGCAGTTCTTC. This sequence joins TRBV4-3 and TRBJ2-1; 8 nucleotides line up with TRBD1. The CDR3 has 15 amino acids. V was pared by 1 base and J by 5 bases, with 4 bases of the junction left unmatched. The germline CDR1 and CDR2 sequences are LGHNA and YSLEER.

This clone occurred a few times. This chain connects TRBV7-9 to TRBJ2-7; a weak D match, TRBD2 (5 bases). From germline, CDR1 is SEHNR and CDR2 FQNEAQ (reference sequence). The V end was cut by 8 bases, the J end by 0 bases, with 17 bases between. The CDR3 totals 15 residues. The CDR3 here is CASLRSESGSYEQYF. The CDR3 nucleotides read TGTGCCAGCTTGCGAAGTGAGAGCGGCTCCTACGAGCAGTACTTC.

This clone was seen only a few times. The J gene is TRBJ2-1, the V gene TRBV6-5; 11 bases fit TRBD2. Germline V gene data show CDR1 as MNHEY and CDR2 as SVGAGI. V trimming: 6 bases; J trimming: 1 base; junction bases outside the gene matches: 2. The CDR3 consists of 15 residues. CDR3 residues: CASRLAGGSYNEQFF. The CDR3 DNA is TGTGCCAGCAGGCTAGCGGGGGGTTCCTACAATGAGCAGTTCTTC.

CDR3 region: CASSFYTGTGPHAQYF. CDR3 bases: TGTGCCAGCAGTTTCTACACCGGGACAGGGCCCCACGCGCAGTACTTC. The chain uses TRBV27 and TRBJ2-7; 9 bases agree with TRBD1. This CDR3 is built from 16 residues. Germline values: CDR1 MNHEY, CDR2 SMNVEV (reference sequence). The V and J ends lost 3 bases and 9 bases, in that order; junction bases with no gene match: 15.

The chain couples TRBV28 to TRBJ1-1; TRBD1 might be the D (6 bases). Germline assignment: CDR1 MDHEN and CDR2 SYDVKM. V lost 3 bases, J lost 5 bases, and 16 bases lay in between. CDR3 length: 15 residues. CDR3 loop: CASSLLSGARTEAFF. The CDR3 bases are TGTGCCAGCAGTTTGTTATCGGGGGCGCGAACTGAAGCTTTCTTT.

As DNA, the CDR3 is TGTGCCAGCGTTACGCATAGCTCCTATAATTCACCCCTCCACTTT. It yields the protein CASVTHSSYNSPLHF. The rearrangement links TRBV6-1 to TRBJ1-6; D not certain. CDR1 and CDR2 (germline): MNHNS, SASEGT. The V end lost 8 bases, the J end lost 0 bases, and 11 bases lay between the germline ends. The CDR3 totals 15 residues.

The table lists this clone with a count of one. This chain connects TRBV29-1 to TRBJ2-1, with D maybe TRBD1 (6 bases). Germline V gene lookup returns CDR1 SQVTM and CDR2 ANQGSEA. V dropped 4 bases and J dropped 6 bases, with 19 bases sitting between them. CDR3 size: 15 residues. The CDR3 reads CSVVTWSGDGNEQFF. CDR3 DNA sequence: TGCAGCGTTGTGACCTGGTCAGGGGATGGCAATGAGCAGTTCTTC.

CDR3 DNA sequence: TGTGCCAGCAGTTACACCCCTTCCGATGAGCAGTTCTTC. Amino acid sequence: CASSYTPSDEQFF. The chain is built from TRBV6-6 and TRBJ2-1; D gene ambiguous. Germline CDR1 reads MNHNY; CDR2 reads SVGAGI (reference sequence). The CDR3 is 13 amino acids. The germline V and J ends were trimmed by 2 bases and 8 bases, with 10 bases remaining between them.

The chain employs TRBV7-9 and TRBJ2-1, with a weak D call TRBD1 (5 bases). Germline loops: CDR1 SEHNR, CDR2 FQNEAQ (reference sequence). The CDR3 is 16 residues long. Trimming took 6 bases from V and 2 from J, leaving 17 bases between them. The CDR3: CASRKSTDIPYNEQFF. In DNA form, the CDR3 reads TGTGCCAGCAGAAAATCGACAGACATCCCCTACAATGAGCAGTTCTTC.

By share of the sample, this clone is medium-sized (0.01 to 0.1%). CDR3 residues: CASSYSLAGETQYF. CDR3 in DNA: TGTGCCAGCAGTTACTCGCTAGCAGGCGAGACCCAGTACTTC. The chain recombines TRBV6-5 with TRBJ2-5, with D maybe TRBD2 (5 bases). V gave up 0 bases and J gave up 5 bases, with 10 bases separating them. Germline V gives CDR1 MNHEY, CDR2 SVGAGI. The CDR3 runs to 14 residues.

The V gene is TRBV30, the J gene TRBJ1-1; no definite D call. Looked up from germline, CDR1 is GTSNPN and CDR2 is SVGIG (reference sequence). CDR3 length equals 11 residues. V lost 5 bases to trimming and J lost 6 bases, with 10 bases between them. This CDR3 reads CAWGPQAEAFF. In DNA, the CDR3 is TGTGCCTGGGGCCCCCAGGCTGAAGCTTTCTTT.

This sequence joins TRBV6-6 and TRBJ2-3; either TRBD1 or TRBD2 may fit D (5 bases each). Germline CDR1 MNHNY, CDR2 SVGAGI (reference sequence). Trimming left V 1 base short and J 3 bases short, with 11 bases between. This CDR3 region has 15 residues. CDR3 DNA: TGTGCCAGCAGTTACTTCGGGGCCGGTACAGATACGCAGTATTTT. This gives the protein CASSYFGAGTDTQYF.